The 3 T cell receptor beta chains in this list originate from one sample, sequenced in a study of cytomegalovirus exposure and HLA in healthy donors. PCR used 60 Vbeta primers and 13 Jbeta primers. The protocol was immunoSEQ multiplex PCR, while the TCRdb copy is restricted to in-frame clones and leaves out a portion. The sample carries approximately 110,000 clones, less than 85% recorded once. Sequenced: PBMCs. Receptors were obtained from a woman between 40 and 55 years old in good health and CMV-seronegative.

This clone was detected only a few times. This chain joins TRBV5-6 and TRBJ2-7, with TRBD2 identical over 9 bases. The CDR3 is 14 amino acids. V was pared by 4 bases and J by 6 bases, with 8 bases of the junction left unmatched. CDR1 SGHDT and CDR2 YYEEEE come from the germline V gene. CDR3 region: CASSIAGVVREQYF. The CDR3 DNA reads TGTGCCAGCAGCATAGCGGGAGTTGTGCGCGAGCAGTACTTC.

This clone came up a few times. The chain couples TRBV2 to TRBJ2-7; perhaps TRBD1 as D (5 bases). Germline CDR1 and CDR2: SNHLY and FYNNEI. V was trimmed by 3 bases and J by 7 bases, leaving 19 bases between them. This CDR3 comprises 15 residues. CDR3: CASSEQGPEMREQYF. CDR3 sequence (DNA): TGTGCCAGCAGTGAGCAGGGCCCCGAGATGCGGGAGCAGTACTTC.

The chain recombines TRBV4-3 with TRBJ2-7; TRBD1 matches 8 bases. The V gene's germline CDR1 is LGHNA and CDR2 YSLEER. The junction had 5 bases not matched to a gene; V was cut back by 0 bases and J by 4 bases. This CDR3 has 15 amino acids. CDR3 nucleotide sequence: TGCGCCAGCAGCCAAGATCGACGACAGGGGTACGAGCAGTACTTC. Its translation: CASSQDRRQGYEQYF.